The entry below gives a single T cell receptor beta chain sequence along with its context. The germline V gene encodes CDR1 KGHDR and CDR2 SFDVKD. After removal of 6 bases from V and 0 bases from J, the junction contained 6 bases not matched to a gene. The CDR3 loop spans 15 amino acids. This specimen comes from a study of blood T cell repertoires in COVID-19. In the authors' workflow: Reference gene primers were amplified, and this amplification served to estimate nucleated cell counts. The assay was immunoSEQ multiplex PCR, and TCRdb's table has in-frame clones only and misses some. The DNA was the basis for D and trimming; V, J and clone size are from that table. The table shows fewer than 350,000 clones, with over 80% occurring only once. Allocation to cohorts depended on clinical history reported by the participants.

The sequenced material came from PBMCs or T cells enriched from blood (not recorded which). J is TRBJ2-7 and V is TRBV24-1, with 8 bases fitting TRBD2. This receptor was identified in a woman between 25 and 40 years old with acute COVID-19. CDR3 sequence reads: CATSQLAGSSYEQYF. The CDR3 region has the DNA TGTGCCACCAGTCAATTAGCGGGAAGCTCCTACGAGCAGTACTTC.